This TCR beta chain was captured by sequencing in a study of CD8 T cells in ankylosing spondylitis (TCRdb year 2017). Broadly, across the study: To find TCR variants linked to disease, the study profiled T cell receptor beta repertoires in ankylosing spondylitis patients and healthy donors. Samples of peripheral blood were taken, and for ankylosing spondylitis patients, synovial fluid was collected as well. The full study cohort was made up of roughly 25 ankylosing spondylitis patients and about a hundred healthy donors.

CDR1 SGHVS and CDR2 FNYEAQ are derived from the germline V gene. Compared with germline, V lacks 5 bases and J lacks 8 bases; bases without a gene match: 6. The CDR3 has 13 amino acids, counting the end cysteine and phenylalanine. Of the read, only the CDR3 DNA is kept; its 39 bases are in frame from base 1. This clonotype was observed at least ten times. Its antigen is currently not known. The input lacks base qualities; no much larger clone sits a single base away. Sequencing was carried out with an Illumina HiSeq 2500. Quantitative 5'-RACE with molecular barcodes was used to prepare TCR beta libraries. From the authors' description of their analysis: To identify disease-linked TCR variants, a new computational method was used, one built on a probabilistic model of VDJ rearrangement. TCRdb applied fastp at Q25 and MiXCR to the public reads, then kept only in-frame beta chains. Every entry covers one CDR3 protein and lists the most common genes and DNA from its rows. TCRdb, not the authors, supplied the V and J calls. This sample has roughly 40,000 distinct CDR3 sequences in its table, and more than 9.5% of those were observed once. The ten largest clones add up to about 1.4% of the sample.

The investigation overall reported the following: A TCR beta motif made up of several highly homologous amino acid variants appeared to be characteristic of blood from ankylosing spondylitis patients. The disease-linked clones had a CD8+ phenotype and were found at relatively low frequencies in peripheral blood. Some of the motif variants had been reported before in the synovial fluid and blood of reactive arthritis patients, a finding that suggests common disease-initiation mechanisms. The disease-linked clones were reported to be significantly enriched in matched synovial fluid samples from ankylosing spondylitis patients.

The chain is assembled from TRBV7-6 and TRBJ1-3; TRBD1 aligns with 7 central bases. The source is a male donor with ankylosing spondylitis or in good health (not recorded which). Source material: blood, either unsorted or a sorted T cell fraction (not recorded which). The DNA reads as follows: TGTGCCAGCAGCACCACAGGGGAGGACACCATATATTTT. Its coded protein is CASSTTGEDTIYF. The CDR3, completed at both ends by the reference TRBV7-6 and TRBJ1-3 genes, gives the full variable domain GAGVSQSPRYKVTKRGQDVALRCDPISGHVSLYWYRQALGQGPEFLTYFNYEAQQDKSGLPNDRFSAERPEGSISTLTIQRTEQRDSAMYRCASSTTGEDTIYFGEGSWLTVV.